This T cell receptor (beta chain) was captured in a study of T cells in Graves' hyperthyroidism and ophthalmopathy. Study-level results: Most expanded thyroid clonotypes above 0.001 also appeared in blood.

The study included ophthalmopathy patients with Clinical Activity Score at least 3, NOSPECS grade at least 4 and duration under 3 months. A roughly 9.3 ml volume of fresh peripheral blood provided the PBMCs. About this clonotype: Its antigen is currently unknown.

It was RNA transcripts that yielded the amplified TCR beta CDR3 regions. HTBI primers were the set used in a first-round RT-PCR of the TCR CDR3. TCRdb reprocessed the multiplex PCR reads via MiXCR and lists one record per CDR3 protein. The sample contains around 400,000 distinct CDR3 sequences, 12% to 15% of which appear only once. The CDR3 covers 15 residues. V was cut by 1 base and J by 0 bases, with 10 bases left in between. Germline V gene lookup returns CDR1 GTSNPN and CDR2 SVGIG (reference sequence). This receptor was taken from an older woman with Graves' ophthalmopathy. V is TRBV30 and J is TRBJ2-4, with D possibly matching TRBD1 (6 bases). The specimen sequenced was blood. CDR3 protein: CAWSEGTIAKNIQYF. CDR3 in DNA: TGTGCCTGGAGTGAAGGGACAATAGCCAAAAACATTCAGTACTTC.